What follows are 2 T cell receptor beta chains derived from one specimen sequenced in a study of blood T cell repertoires in COVID-19. The method was immunoSEQ multiplex PCR; TCRdb's version includes in-frame clones alone and lacks a portion of them. Among about 300,000 clones listed, roughly 90% were seen once. Sequencing was performed on PBMCs or T cells enriched from blood (not recorded which). These receptor sequences come from a man between 60 and 75 years old who had recovered from COVID-19.

The chain has TRBV5-4 and TRBJ2-5; tentative D call: TRBD2 (6 bases). Trimming pared 1 base from V and 2 bases from J, leaving 12 bases between. Germline loops: CDR1 SGHNT, CDR2 YYREEE (reference sequence). This CDR3 has 15 amino acids. As DNA, the CDR3 is TGTGCCAGCAGCTTGCTGGGGGGAGCACAAGAGACCCAGTACTTC. This encodes CASSLLGGAQETQYF.

The rearrangement uses TRBV28 and TRBJ1-1; possibly TRBD1 for D (5 bases). V was shortened by 7 bases and J by 0 bases, with 21 bases between the two germline ends. The CDR3 consists of 17 residues. Germline-derived CDR1 and CDR2 are MDHEN and SYDVKM. The CDR3 bases are TGTGCCAGCACTCCAGGAGGGGCAGGGCGAATGAACACTGAAGCTTTCTTT. Translating gives CASTPGGAGRMNTEAFF.